This TCR beta chain originates from a study of Ad26.COV2.S vaccination and SARS-CoV-2 variants. In regard to this clone: The antigen is undetermined.

Looked up from germline, CDR1 is LGHNA and CDR2 is YSLEER. J was trimmed by 10 bases and V by 5 bases; bases with no gene match: 4. The CDR3 loop spans 12 amino acids. Described treatment: over 15 received Ad26.COV2.S at low or high dose, single or two shots; roughly five received placebo; per-sample allocation not given. Each sample was drawn 63 days after the first injection (of vaccine or placebo). Clones were read by immunoSEQ multiplex PCR, and TCRdb kept only the in-frame ones, dropping some. The top ten clones hold approximately 3.7% of a sample with fewer than 400,000 clones, less than 90% of them seen once. Study-wide findings and caveats: Compared with placebo recipients, vaccine recipients had higher spike-specific TCR breadth.

This specimen consisted of peripheral blood, obtained in a trial of Ad26.COV2.S vaccine versus placebo. The receptor comes from a person aged 18 to 65 who received the Ad26.COV2.S COVID-19 vaccine or a placebo. The chain couples TRBV4-3 to TRBJ2-1, with TRBD1 identical over 8 bases. CDR3 residues: CASSYHRGEQFF. In DNA, the CDR3 is TGCGCCAGCAGCTACCACAGGGGGGAGCAGTTCTTC.